One sample yielded the 27 T cell receptor beta chains listed below, sequenced in a study of OX40 agonist ivuxolimab in advanced cancers. Clones were sequenced by immunoSEQ multiplex PCR, and TCRdb holds only the in-frame ones, with some missing. The sample includes around 80,000 clones, over 75% of them seen just once. The source was CD4+ or CD8+ T cells sorted from blood, collected in a trial of the OX40 agonist ivuxolimab. The receptors originated from an adult with an advanced solid tumor such as melanoma, head and neck, liver or kidney cancer.

The gene calls are TRBV19 and TRBJ2-7; D may be TRBD2 (6 bases). With 5 bases removed from V and 6 bases from J, the gap between germline ends came to 14 bases. CDR1 is LNHDA and CDR2 is SQIVND in the germline V gene (reference sequence). CDR3 size: 13 residues. The CDR3 region is CASSEGRDAEQYF. The DNA for the CDR3 is TGTGCCAGTAGTGAAGGGCGGGACGCCGAGCAGTACTTC.

The chain uses TRBV7-2 and TRBJ1-4; D is ambiguous. V was clipped by 3 bases and J by 0 bases, with 5 bases between them. This CDR3 has 14 amino acids. Germline V gene sequence: CDR1 SGHTA, CDR2 FQGNSA. As DNA, the CDR3 is TGTGCCAGCAGCTTCTCTGCAACTAATGAAAAACTGTTTTTT. It is translated as CASSFSATNEKLFF.

This sequence joins TRBV4-2 and TRBJ2-5; the D is unclear. The V end was cut by 0 bases, the J end by 1 base, with 9 bases between. Germline lookup yields CDR1 LGHNA and CDR2 YNFKEQ. The CDR3 is 15 residues long. The CDR3 spells CASSQEGRPQETQYF. The CDR3 nucleotides are TGTGCCAGCAGCCAAGAGGGCAGGCCCCAAGAGACCCAGTACTTC.

The chain carries TRBV7-2 and TRBJ2-1, with a weak D call TRBD2 (5 bases). The CDR3 totals 16 residues. The ends were cut back, 4 bases at V and 7 bases at J, with 20 bases in the middle. The germline CDR1 and CDR2 sequences are SGHTA and FQGNSA. The CDR3 is CASSSAHWARGNEQFF. The CDR3 nucleotides read TGTGCCAGCAGCTCCGCCCATTGGGCCCGGGGTAATGAGCAGTTCTTC.

The V gene is TRBV6-1, the J gene TRBJ1-1, with D maybe TRBD1 (5 bases). With 8 bases removed from V and 11 bases from J, the gap between germline ends came to 21 bases. Per the germline V gene, CDR1 is MNHNS and CDR2 is SASEGT. The CDR3 contains 13 residues. CDR3 sequence reads: CASRVKNGTFAFF. In nucleotides, the CDR3 is TGTGCCAGCCGAGTGAAGAACGGGACTTTCGCTTTCTTT.

This clone occurred a few times. The chain is built from TRBV5-6 and TRBJ2-5, with no clear D. The CDR3 extends over 11 amino acids. Trimming pared 4 bases from V and 2 bases from J, leaving 3 bases between. Germline-derived CDR1 and CDR2 are SGHDT and YYEEEE. DNA of the CDR3: TGTGCCAGCAGCGGACAAGAGACCCAGTACTTC. Residues: CASSGQETQYF. The full variable domain, rest sourced from reference TRBV5-6 and TRBJ2-5, is DAGVTQSPTHLIKTRGQQVTLRCSPKSGHDTVSWYQQALGQGPQFIFQYYEEEERQRGNFPDRFSGHQFPNYSSELNVNALLLGDSALYLCASSGQETQYFGPGTRLLVL.

The chain's CDR3 is CASSPRGASGTEAFF. The CDR3 DNA reads as TGTGCCAGCAGCCCCCGGGGGGCTTCGGGCACTGAAGCTTTCTTT. The V gene is TRBV11-2, the J gene TRBJ1-1; possible D gene TRBD1, 6 bases. The CDR3 runs 15 residues. V was shortened by 5 bases and J by 4 bases, with 17 bases between the two germline ends. Germline-derived CDR1 and CDR2 are SGHAT and FQNNGV. The full variable domain, completed using reference TRBV11-2 and TRBJ1-1, is EAGVAQSPRYKIIEKRQSVAFWCNPISGHATLYWYQQILGQGPKLLIQFQNNGVVDDSQLPKDRFSAERLKGVDSTLKIQPAKLEDSAVYLCASSPRGASGTEAFFGQGTRLTVV.

The chain is built from TRBV9 and TRBJ1-1; perhaps TRBD1 as D (6 bases). The CDR3 is 15 residues long. CDR1 and CDR2 from the germline V gene are SGDLS and YYNGEE. Deletions cut 4 bases from V and 4 bases from J, with 17 bases between. CDR3 protein: CASSPPRGLVTEAFF. CDR3 nucleotides: TGTGCCAGCAGCCCCCCTCGGGGGCTGGTCACTGAAGCTTTCTTT. Full variable domain (outside the CDR3, taken from reference TRBV9 and TRBJ1-1): DSGVTQTPKHLITATGQRVTLRCSPRSGDLSVYWYQQSLDQGLQFLIQYYNGEERAKGNILERFSAQQFPDLHSELNLSSLELGDSALYFCASSPPRGLVTEAFFGQGTRLTVV.

The rearrangement joins TRBV6-1 to TRBJ1-2; TRBD1 aligns across 8 bases. The CDR3 covers 14 residues. V gave up 5 bases and J gave up 5 bases; unmatched junction bases: 7. Germline lookup yields CDR1 MNHNS and CDR2 SASEGT. The CDR3 here is CASSPTGDSYGYTF. The CDR3 DNA reads as TGTGCCAGCAGTCCGACAGGGGACAGTTATGGCTACACCTTC.

The J gene is TRBJ2-2, the V gene TRBV5-1, with 8 bases matching TRBD2. The J segment lost 4 bases and the V segment lost 2 bases, leaving 7 bases of the junction unmatched. Germline V gene data show CDR1 as SGHRS and CDR2 as YFSETQ. This CDR3 comprises 16 residues. The CDR3 protein is CASSLESGGSTGELFF. In DNA form, the CDR3 reads TGCGCCAGCAGCTTAGAAAGCGGGGGAAGCACCGGGGAGCTGTTTTTT. The entire variable domain, with the rest obtained from reference TRBV5-1 and TRBJ2-2, is as follows: KAGVTQTPRYLIKTRGQQVTLSCSPISGHRSVSWYQQTPGQGLQFLFEYFSETQRNKGNFPGRFSGRQFSNSRSEMNVSTLELGDSALYLCASSLESGGSTGELFFGEGSRLTVL.

This chain links TRBV19 with TRBJ1-1; D call uncertain. The CDR3 runs 13 residues. Per germline, CDR1 LNHDA and CDR2 SQIVND (reference sequence). Trimming shortened V by 4 bases and J by 1 base, and 7 bases separated the two germline ends. CDR3 sequence reads: CASSKKENTEAFF. The CDR3 nucleotides read TGTGCCAGTAGTAAGAAGGAGAACACTGAAGCTTTCTTT.

The V call is TRBV5-1, the J call TRBJ2-7; the D gene is possibly TRBD2 (5 bases). From germline, CDR1 is SGHRS and CDR2 YFSETQ. The CDR3 consists of 15 residues. V lost 7 bases and J lost 2, with 19 bases in between. CDR3: CASALGNVGTYEQYF. The CDR3, as DNA: TGCGCCAGCGCCCTCGGGAATGTCGGGACCTACGAGCAGTACTTC.

V usage is TRBV2 and J usage is TRBJ1-2; a weak D match, TRBD1 (6 bases). Germline V gene data show CDR1 as SNHLY and CDR2 as FYNNEI. The CDR3 contains 13 residues. Trimming cost V 3 bases and J 6 bases, with 11 bases left between them. CDR3 residues: CASSDPGEDGYTF. The CDR3 DNA is TGTGCCAGCAGTGACCCAGGGGAGGATGGCTACACCTTC.

This chain joins TRBV21-1 and TRBJ1-4. TRBV21-1 is annotated as a pseudogene. The CDR3 has 16 residues. CDR3 nucleotide sequence: TGTGCCAGCAGCAAACACTCGCGGGCAGGGAATGAAAAACTGTTTTTT. It encodes CASSKHSRAGNEKLFF.

The chain links TRBV28 to TRBJ1-1; 9 bases line up with TRBD1. The junction had 14 bases not matched to a gene; V was cut back by 5 bases and J by 7 bases. The CDR3 spans 16 residues. Germline CDR1 is MDHEN and CDR2 is SYDVKM. The CDR3 reads CASSLGPGQGMSEAFF. The DNA of the CDR3 is TGTGCCAGCAGTCTTGGACCGGGACAGGGAATGAGTGAAGCTTTCTTT.

This chain connects TRBV28 to TRBJ1-2; TRBD1 aligns across 8 bases. With V trimmed by 1 base and J by 3 bases, 4 bases remained unmatched. Germline V lookup: CDR1 MDHEN, CDR2 SYDVKM. This CDR3 is built from 15 residues. CDR3 DNA sequence: TGTGCCAGCAGTTTATCCCCGACAGGGGACTATGGCTACACCTTC. It translates to CASSLSPTGDYGYTF.

V gene TRBV28 combines with J gene TRBJ1-1; 10 bases align to TRBD1. Trimming at V came to 2 bases and at J to 3 bases, leaving 6 bases not matched to a gene. Germline CDR1 is MDHEN and CDR2 is SYDVKM. This CDR3 comprises 16 residues. CDR3 bases: TGTGCCAGCAGTTTACCTCCGGGACAGGGGCACACTGAAGCTTTCTTT. It encodes CASSLPPGQGHTEAFF.

A few counts support this clone. The genes are TRBV6-6 and TRBJ1-5; D remains unclear. The CDR3 runs to 12 residues. V was cut by 2 bases and J by 8 bases, with 7 bases left in between. CDR1 and CDR2 (germline): MNHNY, SVGAGI (reference sequence). The CDR3 bases are TGTGCCAGCAGTTACACCCTAGAGCCCCAGCATTTT. Its protein is CASSYTLEPQHF.

The CDR3 loop is CAISDLPGRVETQYF. DNA of the CDR3: TGTGCCATCAGTGATCTCCCAGGGAGGGTAGAGACCCAGTACTTC. V is TRBV10-3 and J is TRBJ2-5, with 7 nucleotides matching TRBD2. Germline V gene data show CDR1 as ENHRY and CDR2 as SYGVKD. The CDR3 runs to 15 residues. V was pared by 3 bases and J by 4 bases, with 8 bases of the junction left unmatched.

This clone is a singleton in its sample. The rearrangement uses TRBV9 and TRBJ1-1, with D perhaps matching TRBD1 (5 bases). CDR3 length: 15 amino acids. Germline values: CDR1 SGDLS, CDR2 YYNGEE. V lost 4 bases and J lost 2, with 15 bases in between. The CDR3 spells CASSLIQAINTEAFF. The DNA of the CDR3 is TGTGCCAGCAGCTTAATACAGGCTATTAACACTGAAGCTTTCTTT.

The CDR3 protein is CASSFQGALSYEQYF. For the CDR3, the DNA is TGCGCCAGCAGCTTCCAAGGGGCCCTCTCCTACGAGCAGTACTTC. The V call is TRBV5-1, the J call TRBJ2-7; D may be TRBD1 (5 bases). CDR1 is SGHRS, CDR2 YFSETQ, per germline. This CDR3 has 15 residues. V dropped 2 bases and J dropped 0 bases, with 12 bases sitting between them.

The V gene is TRBV11-3, the J gene TRBJ2-5; 14 nucleotides line up with TRBD2. Gene TRBJ2-7 matches the end of the DNA better, so the J call may be wrong. Germline V CDR1 and CDR2: SGHNT, YENEEA. This CDR3 has 17 amino acids. CDR3 sequence (DNA): TGTGCCAGCAGCTCCGGGACTAGCGGGAGCAGACTCTACGAGCAGTACTTC. It encodes CASSSGTSGSRLYEQYF.

The chain links TRBV19 to TRBJ1-5, with TRBD1 identical over 7 bases. The germline CDR1 and CDR2 sequences are LNHDA and SQIVND (reference sequence). The ends lost 8 bases at V and 2 bases at J; junction bases unmatched: 3. The length of the CDR3 is 13 residues. Written as DNA, the CDR3 is TGTGCCAGTCGAGACAGGGGCAATCAGCCCCAGCATTTT. Translation: CASRDRGNQPQHF.

This chain links TRBV28 with TRBJ2-3; D is ambiguous. Trimming stripped 3 bases from V and 2 bases from J, with 12 bases between. The CDR3 consists of 15 residues. Looked up from germline, CDR1 is MDHEN and CDR2 is SYDVKM. Written as DNA, the CDR3 is TGTGCCAGCAGTTTTCAAGGGTCCGCCACAGATACGCAGTATTTT. Protein product: CASSFQGSATDTQYF. The variable domain in full, completed from reference TRBV28 and TRBJ2-3, reads DVKVTQSSRYLVKRTGEKVFLECVQDMDHENMFWYRQDPGLGLRLIYFSYDVKMKEKGDIPEGYSVSREKKERFSLILESASTNQTSMYLCASSFQGSATDTQYFGPGTRLTVL.

This chain connects TRBV10-3 to TRBJ2-1; 8 nucleotides line up with TRBD2. Trimming at V came to 4 bases and at J to 5 bases, leaving 7 bases not matched to a gene. Germline values: CDR1 ENHRY, CDR2 SYGVKD. The CDR3 length is 15 residues. The CDR3 nucleotides are TGTGCCATCAGTGGAAGAGCGGGAGAGGACAATGAGCAGTTCTTC. It codes for CAISGRAGEDNEQFF.

The J gene is TRBJ2-3, the V gene TRBV4-2; D unresolved. V gave up 0 bases and J gave up 0 bases, with 7 bases separating them. The CDR3 is made up of 15 amino acids. CDR1 LGHNA and CDR2 YNFKEQ come from the germline V gene. CDR3 sequence: CASSQDPPSTDTQYF. DNA of the CDR3: TGTGCCAGCAGCCAAGATCCTCCTAGCACAGATACGCAGTATTTT.

This clone was recorded once. The V call is TRBV19, the J call TRBJ1-1; 7 bases are a match to TRBD1. V was pared by 5 bases and J by 2 bases, with 8 bases of the junction left unmatched. The CDR3 is 15 residues long. The germline gives CDR1 LNHDA, CDR2 SQIVND (reference sequence). CDR3 sequence (DNA): TGTGCCAGTAGTCCCATCGACAGGGAAAACACTGAAGCTTTCTTT. Translation: CASSPIDRENTEAFF.